The rows below give T cell receptor beta chains drawn from one sample of a study of response to subunit inactivated influenza vaccine. One entry per CDR3 protein results from TCRdb running MiXCR on the RT-PCR reads. Of about 540,000 distinct CDR3 sequences detected, approximately 20% appear once; the ten largest clones hold 2.5% to 3.5%. In addition, the sample was reused for a study of T cells expressing NK-cell markers.

Source: CD4+ T cells sorted from PBMCs, taken 12 days after vaccination. These receptors came from a man over 45 who received an inactivated influenza vaccine. Both conserved end residues are part of each CDR3. A D gene is named only where the DNA matches it firmly. Rows give clone size only sometimes, using once, few, many, or a class for an expanded clone.

CDR3nt,CDR3aa,abundance,j_gene,v_gene,d_gene
TGTGCCAGTTCCTCGGCAGGCGTGGAGACCCAGTACTTC,CASSSAGVETQYF,few,TRBJ2-5,TRBV5-6,.
TGTGCCATCAGTGAGTCGTATCTGACTAGCGTAGAGACCCAGTACTTC,CAISESYLTSVETQYF,.,TRBJ2-5,TRBV10-3,TRBD2
TGTGCCAGCAGCTACCAACAGAGCCATATGAACTATGGCTACACCTTC,CASSYQQSHMNYGYTF,.,TRBJ1-2,TRBV7-9,.
TGTGCCAGCAGCCAAGATCGGCAGCGGGGCTACACCTTC,CASSQDRQRGYTF,.,TRBJ1-2,TRBV4-2,.
TGTGCCAGCAGCTTAGCGTTACAGGGATCTCGAAGCAATCAGCCCCAGCATTTT,CASSLALQGSRSNQPQHF,.,TRBJ1-5,TRBV7-8,.
TGTGCCAGCAGCTTACCGGGGGGCGGAGATACGCAGTATTTT,CASSLPGGGDTQYF,.,TRBJ2-3,TRBV7-2,.
TGTGCCAGCAGTGAATACCGGGGGCATGCTGGAAACACCATATATTTT,CASSEYRGHAGNTIYF,few,TRBJ1-3,TRBV2,.
TGCAGTGCTAGTGTGAGACTAGCGGGTAATCTCGACGAGCAGTACTTC,CSASVRLAGNLDEQYF,.,TRBJ2-7,TRBV20-1,TRBD2
TGTGCCAGCAGTCCGAGGTACCTAGCGGGGGGCCGGCCCTACGAGCAGTACTTC,CASSPRYLAGGRPYEQYF,few,TRBJ2-7,TRBV12-3/TRBV12-4,TRBD2
TGTGCCAGCAGTTTTGGGCGGGGGGGCCGAGGAGATACGCAGTATTTT,CASSFGRGGRGDTQYF,.,TRBJ2-3,TRBV12-3/TRBV12-4,TRBD2
TGTGCCAGCATTTGGGACAGGGTCTCTGGGGCCAACGTCCTGACTTTC,CASIWDRVSGANVLTF,.,TRBJ2-6,TRBV6-5,TRBD1
TGTGCCAGCAGTTACCGACCAGGGGGCTGGAGCTCCTACAATGAGCAGTTCTTC,CASSYRPGGWSSYNEQFF,few,TRBJ2-1,TRBV6-2/TRBV6-3,TRBD1
TGTGCCAGCAGGAAATCAGGGGGCGCGTTTATAAATGAGCAGTTCTTC,CASRKSGGAFINEQFF,.,TRBJ2-1,TRBV5-4,TRBD1
TGTGCCAGCAGCCCCCGACAGGGGGAAAGCGAGCAGTACTTC,CASSPRQGESEQYF,.,TRBJ2-7,TRBV7-9,TRBD1
TGTGCCAGCAGCTTAGATCCTTTGGCCAGTAGCAATCAGCCCCAGCATTTT,CASSLDPLASSNQPQHF,.,TRBJ1-5,TRBV11-2,.
TGTGCCAGCAGACTTTCGGCGGCGCTGAGGTCCTACAATGAGCAGTTCTTC,CASRLSAALRSYNEQFF,.,TRBJ2-1,TRBV27,.
TGCGCCAGCAGCTTGGAAAATCGAGGGAGCGATGAGCAGTTCTTC,CASSLENRGSDEQFF,many,TRBJ2-1,TRBV5-1,.
TGTGCCAGTAGTAAAGTCGTCCCCTCGGGTGAAAAACTGTTTTTT,CASSKVVPSGEKLFF,.,TRBJ1-4,TRBV19,.
TGCAGTGCTACCGGGACTCGCCCCTACGAGCAGTACTTC,CSATGTRPYEQYF,.,TRBJ2-7,TRBV20-1,.
TGTGCCAGCAGCTTAGTCGGGACAGTCTCGAACACCGGGGAGCTGTTTTTT,CASSLVGTVSNTGELFF,.,TRBJ2-2,TRBV7-9,TRBD1
TGTGCCAGCAGCCAAGATCTTCGGACTAGCGGGAGGGCCTACGAGCAGTACTTC,CASSQDLRTSGRAYEQYF,.,TRBJ2-7,TRBV3-1,TRBD2
TGTGCCTGGAGTGTGGAGGCCAATTCACCCCTCCACTTT,CAWSVEANSPLHF,.,TRBJ1-6,TRBV30,.
TGTGCCAGCATCCTAGCGGATTCCTACGAGCAGTACTTC,CASILADSYEQYF,few,TRBJ2-7,TRBV28,TRBD2
TGTGCCATCAGGCCAGCAGGGGTTGATTCACCCCTCCACTTT,CAIRPAGVDSPLHF,.,TRBJ1-6,TRBV10-3,.
TGTGCCAGCACCCTAGCGGGGTACAATGAGCAGTTCTTC,CASTLAGYNEQFF,few,TRBJ2-1,TRBV27,TRBD2
TGTGCCAGCAGCTTAGGGGCGTCGGGACGTGAGCAGTTCTTC,CASSLGASGREQFF,.,TRBJ2-1,TRBV11-2,.
TGTGCCAGCAGATTGGGTAGCTATGGCTACACCTTC,CASRLGSYGYTF,.,TRBJ1-2,TRBV12-3/TRBV12-4,.
TGCGCCAGCAGTGAGCAGGGGAGCACTGAAGCTTTCTTT,CASSEQGSTEAFF,.,TRBJ1-1,TRBV10-2,.
TGTGCCAGCAGCTTAGCGGGAGTCAACTCCTACGAGCAGTACTTC,CASSLAGVNSYEQYF,few,TRBJ2-7,TRBV7-2,.